This T cell receptor (beta chain) is drawn from a study of blood T cell repertoires in COVID-19. Overall study context: The analysed material was cDNA or gDNA that came from T cells, B-cell-depleted T cells, or PBMCs.

Original processing methods: Cell counts per sample came from amplifying reference gene primers. Profiled with immunoSEQ multiplex PCR; TCRdb holds only in-frame clones, not every one. V, J and clone size were drawn from that table, and D and trimming were deduced from the DNA. The sample lists about 120,000 clones; 60% to 85% were seen once. The CDR3 spans 15 residues. The trim removed 5 bases at V and 2 bases at J, leaving 5 bases unmatched. Germline assignment: CDR1 SSHAT and CDR2 FNYEAQ (reference sequence). J is TRBJ2-3 and V is TRBV7-7, with TRBD2 identical over 9 bases. The TCR originated in a man between 65 and 85 years old with acute or convalescent COVID-19. The sample taken for sequencing was peripheral blood. The CDR3, as DNA: TGTGCCAGCAGCCCCTTAGCGGGAGCCACAGATACGCAGTATTTT. Translated, it gives CASSPLAGATDTQYF.